This TCR beta chain was identified during a study of tumor and adjacent non-tumor tissue in lung cancer (dated by TCRdb to about 2018). For the wider study: The cohort included some twelve adenocarcinoma, 2 squamous cell carcinoma and 1 small cell lung cancer patients. Among the approximately 15 patients, ages ranged from roughly 31 to 85 years, about 10 were men and 5 were women, and disease was TNM stage I to III. A total of some 130,000,000 productive TCRbeta reads were generated by sequencing, corresponding to an average of roughly 4 million reads per sample. Bulk TCRbeta repertoires were compared between lung tumor tissue and matched distant non-tumor lung tissue obtained from approximately 16 lung cancer patients. For each patient, one tumor sample and one normal lung sample were taken, giving approximately 29 paired specimens that underwent TCRbeta CDR3 sequencing. Broader findings and caveats from the paper: The cohort had only 15 or so patients, and the authors noted that larger samples and more detailed clinical data are needed. The top 100 clones made up a significantly larger cumulative share of the repertoire in normal lung than in tumor tissue. Significantly higher TCR diversity (inverse Simpson) was observed in tumor tissue than in normal lung tissue (431.37 vs 166.20, P = 0.0075, Mann-Whitney U test). Peripheral blood was not sequenced, so blood TCRbeta repertoires in these lung cancer patients were not examined. Neither the sequencing platform nor unique molecular identifiers are mentioned in the methods. Younger patients had significantly higher TCR diversity, and higher tumor TCR diversity was associated with shorter overall and disease-free survival.

The CDR3 contains 12 residues when both ends are counted. Only CDR3 DNA is held: 36 bases, read in frame from base 1. CDR1 and CDR2 are read off the germline V gene as SQVTM and ANQGSEA. V lost 8 bases and J lost 8 bases; the stretch between them is 18 bases long. RNA was extracted from bulk unsorted tissue and checked for quality with a NanoDrop ND-1000 and an Agilent 2100. For the normal lung samples, distant non-tumor tissue was collected more than 3 cm away from the tumor edge. Donors were newly diagnosed lung cancer patients admitted for thoracic surgery in China between August and November 2014, without prior chemotherapy. The study excluded patients who had received radiotherapy or chemotherapy before or who had another cancer at the same time. Pieces of surgical tissue measuring roughly 1-2.2 cm3 were kept in RNAlater solution and stored at -80 degrees C until use. Library creation used multiplex PCR. The instrument given in TCRdb is Illumina HiSeq 2500. TCRbeta libraries were constructed through three rounds of nested PCR with primers (Table S4) according to protocols modified from ARM-PCR. Before sequencing, PCR products in the 200-500 bp range were cut out of the gel and cleaned up using the QIAquick gel extraction kit. The authors processed their data as follows. Trimmomatic was used to clean the reads, FLASH merged the cleaned reads into complete CDR3 sequences, and MiTCR assigned the sequences to V(D)J germline segments. Clonal diversity was calculated as the inverse Simpson's index using VDJtools. In-frame sequences without a premature stop codon were defined as productive reads. TCRdb trimmed the raw reads at Q25, called clones with MiXCR and kept productive beta chains. Every CDR3 protein is listed once, alongside the most common genes and DNA of its rows. These V and J calls derive from TCRdb rather than the authors' analysis. Present in this sample are tens of thousands of distinct CDR3 sequences, less than 75% of which were seen just once. Together, the top ten hold 25% to 35% of the sample.

Worth noting for this clonotype: Its target antigen remains unknown. This sequence may be a read error, since a much larger clone differs from it by one base. The CDR3 end shows no conserved phenylalanine or tryptophan, and so a read error is likely.

The sequence was obtained from a woman between 50 and 59 years old with non-small cell lung cancer. Material for sequencing was distant non-tumor lung tissue. Here the chain combines TRBV29-1 and TRBJ2-5, and possibly TRBD2, on 6 matching bases. The DNA sequence is given as TGCAGCACGACGGAGGGCTCGCAAACCCAGTACTTA. The encoded protein is CSTTEGSQTQYL.